These 5 T cell receptor beta chains came from one sample sequenced in a study of shared clonotypes between healthy human individuals. Clones were read by immunoSEQ multiplex PCR, and TCRdb kept only the in-frame ones, dropping some. The table has about 990,000 clones, around 78% seen once. Sequencing was done on a sample of memory CD4+ T cells from PBMCs. As to subset: CD45RA-negative fraction. These receptors all stem from a young man in good health. Some clones in this sample may be carry-over from other donors' samples.

Note on this clone: The sample carries other DNA sequences with the same CDR3. This rearrangement joins TRBV5-1 to TRBJ1-1; D is perhaps TRBD1 (6 bases). Germline CDR1 is SGHRS and CDR2 is YFSETQ. Trimming took off 5 bases at V and 1 base at J, with 15 bases between the two ends. The length of the CDR3 is 15 residues. DNA of the CDR3: TGCGCCAGCAGTCCACAGGGTAGGGAGAACACTGAAGCTTTCTTT. Its protein product is CASSPQGRENTEAFF.

The count of this clone is one. The same CDR3 also results from other DNA sequences found in this sample. The chain recombines TRBV27 with TRBJ1-3; TRBD1 matches at 7 bases. V shed 5 bases and J 4 bases; nucleotides not matched to a gene: 5. CDR3 size: 14 residues. CDR1 is MNHEY, CDR2 SMNVEV, per germline (reference sequence). The CDR3 is CASSPRTGGNTIYF. The CDR3 DNA reads TGTGCCAGCAGTCCCCGGACAGGAGGAAACACCATATATTTT.

In its sample, this clone was seen once. Other DNA sequences in the same sample also yield this CDR3. The chain employs TRBV30 and TRBJ1-1; D ambiguous. The CDR3 covers 12 residues. Germline V gives CDR1 GTSNPN, CDR2 SVGIG (reference sequence). V was cut by 3 bases and J by 3 bases, with 8 bases left in between. The CDR3 protein is CAWSPRDTEAFF. The CDR3 nucleotides are TGTGCCTGGAGCCCGCGGGACACTGAAGCTTTCTTT.

In its sample, this clone was seen once. The chain links TRBV12-5 to TRBJ2-2; D gene uncertain. The CDR3 is 13 residues long. Trimming left V 0 bases short and J 5 bases short, with 4 bases between. CDR1 is LGHNT and CDR2 is FRNRAP in the germline V gene. The CDR3 coding sequence is TGTGCTAGTGGTTTGGTAACTACCGGGGAGCTGTTTTTT. Its translation: CASGLVTTGELFF.

The chain carries TRBV30 and TRBJ1-1; perhaps TRBD1 as D (5 bases). CDR3 length: 11 residues. The germline gives CDR1 GTSNPN, CDR2 SVGIG (reference sequence). Trimming stripped 7 bases from V and 7 bases from J, with 13 bases between. The CDR3 spells CAYNRDREAFF. The CDR3 DNA reads TGTGCCTACAACCGGGACCGTGAAGCTTTCTTT.